Listed here are 23 T cell receptor beta chains from one sample, sequenced in a study of blood T cell repertoires in COVID-19. Produced via immunoSEQ multiplex PCR; TCRdb's table is partial and in-frame only. The sample records approximately 190,000 clones, roughly 87% being singletons. Material: peripheral blood. All receptors come from a woman between 35 and 50 years old with acute or convalescent COVID-19.

The chain couples TRBV28 to TRBJ2-3; 10 bases agree with TRBD1. Unmatched junction bases numbered 8, after V lost 3 bases and J lost 8 bases. CDR1 MDHEN and CDR2 SYDVKM come from the germline V gene. The CDR3 has 15 amino acids. In DNA form, the CDR3 reads TGTGCCAGCAGTTTGGGGACAGGGGAGCCCCCTACGCAGTATTTT. This sequence encodes CASSLGTGEPPTQYF.

The chain is built from TRBV3-1 (or the pseudogene TRBV3-2) and TRBJ2-1; the match to TRBD2 covers 9 bases. The CDR3 runs 18 residues. V was clipped by 2 bases and J by 4 bases; unmatched bases: 12. Germline loops: CDR1 LGHDT, CDR2 YNNKEL (reference sequence). The CDR3 region has the DNA TGTGCCAGCAGCCAAAAGGTTCTAGCGGGATATTTTTACAATGAGCAGTTCTTC. Residues: CASSQKVLAGYFYNEQFF.

This clone was seen only once. The chain combines TRBV28 with TRBJ2-1; 9 bases align to TRBD2. V gave up 7 bases and J gave up 6 bases; unmatched junction bases: 10. CDR3 length: 15 residues. CDR1 MDHEN and CDR2 SYDVKM come from the germline V gene. The CDR3 region has the DNA TGTGCCAGCATAGGGACTAGCTATGTTGTCAATGAGCAGTTCTTC. Amino acids: CASIGTSYVVNEQFF.

The chain joins TRBV10-3 to TRBJ2-7, with a weak D call TRBD2 (5 bases). The germline V and J ends were trimmed by 10 bases and 2 bases, with 18 bases remaining between them. The germline CDR1 and CDR2 sequences are ENHRY and SYGVKD. The CDR3 contains 14 residues. The CDR3 DNA sequence: TGTGCCACCGAACCGGCCGGGGAACCCTACGAGCAGTACTTC. The encoded protein is CATEPAGEPYEQYF.

The sample holds one count of this clone. The chain is built from TRBV12-3 or TRBV12-4 and TRBJ2-1, with 10 bases aligning to TRBD2. The CDR3 consists of 13 residues. The V and J ends lost 10 bases and 7 bases, in that order; junction bases with no gene match: 7. The CDR3 DNA sequence: TGTGCCACGCGGACTAGCGGACGAAATGAGCAGTTCTTC. It codes for CATRTSGRNEQFF.

The chain has TRBV28 and TRBJ2-7, with D hard to call. The CDR3 is 12 amino acids. Per germline, CDR1 MDHEN and CDR2 SYDVKM. V was clipped by 7 bases and J by 2 bases, with 9 bases between them. The CDR3 region has the DNA TGTGCCAGCACAACTCTACCCTACGAGCAGTACTTC. This translates into CASTTLPYEQYF.

The chain carries TRBV7-2 and TRBJ2-1; 10 bases agree with TRBD1. Germline loops: CDR1 SGHTA, CDR2 FQGNSA. Trimming cost V 5 bases and J 6 bases; bases outside gene matches: 7. The CDR3 has 15 amino acids. CDR3 in DNA: TGTGCCAGCAGCCCCGGGACAGGGGCGGGCAATGAGCAGTTCTTC. As protein: CASSPGTGAGNEQFF.

The V and J genes are TRBV18 and TRBJ2-3, with unresolved D. Trimming removed 2 bases at V and 1 base at J, with 10 bases between. The CDR3 totals 15 residues. Per germline, CDR1 KGHSH and CDR2 LQKENI. The CDR3 reads CASSPISRGTDTQYF. The CDR3 DNA follows: TGTGCCAGCTCACCAATAAGCCGAGGCACAGATACGCAGTATTTT.

The rearrangement links TRBV10-3 to TRBJ1-2; D might be TRBD1 (6 bases). V was trimmed by 2 bases and J by 12 bases, leaving 28 bases between them. The CDR3 consists of 17 residues. The V gene's germline CDR1 is ENHRY and CDR2 SYGVKD. The CDR3 sequence: CAISESTRGSLYEGHTF. The CDR3 DNA sequence: TGTGCCATCAGTGAGAGTACCAGGGGATCCCTCTATGAAGGGCACACCTTC.

This chain uses TRBV24-1 with TRBJ2-3; TRBD2 matches at 7 bases. This CDR3 comprises 16 residues. Looked up from germline, CDR1 is KGHDR and CDR2 is SFDVKD. V was clipped by 5 bases and J by 6 bases; unmatched bases: 13. The CDR3 DNA sequence: TGTGCCACCAGTGCAATTGTTGCGGGGGAACCGGATACGCAGTATTTT. Protein: CATSAIVAGEPDTQYF.

This chain uses TRBV2 with TRBJ2-3; TRBD2 matches 15 bases. The ends lost 6 bases at V and 1 base at J; junction bases unmatched: 14. CDR1 is SNHLY, CDR2 FYNNEI, per germline. The CDR3 spans 20 residues. The CDR3 sequence is CASRKSPGLAGGIRTDTQYF. In DNA, the CDR3 is TGTGCCAGCAGAAAGAGCCCGGGACTAGCGGGGGGAATCCGCACAGATACGCAGTATTTT.

The CDR3 DNA reads as TGTGCCAGCAACGCGGCCTTACCGGCGGGTCAGCCCCAGCATTTT. This gives the protein CASNAALPAGQPQHF. The chain links TRBV7-4 to TRBJ1-5; no definite D call. Germline CDR1 and CDR2: SGHVT and SQSDAQ. The CDR3 runs to 15 residues. V lost 7 bases to trimming and J lost 6 bases, with 19 bases between them.

The rearrangement joins TRBV2 to TRBJ1-1, with D hard to call. This CDR3 comprises 15 residues. Germline V gene lookup returns CDR1 SNHLY and CDR2 FYNNEI. V shed 3 bases and J shed 4 bases, with 15 bases lying between them. The CDR3 region is CASSDLGRSPTEAFF. CDR3 DNA sequence: TGTGCCAGCAGTGATTTGGGCCGGTCCCCCACTGAAGCTTTCTTT.

The V and J genes are TRBV5-6 and TRBJ2-3; possible D gene TRBD1, 6 bases. Looked up from germline, CDR1 is SGHDT and CDR2 is YYEEEE. The CDR3 spans 10 residues. V lost 7 bases and J lost 6, with 6 bases in between. As DNA, the CDR3 is TGTGCCAGCGGGGGCGATACGCAGTATTTT. Residues: CASGGDTQYF. The variable domain in full, completed from reference TRBV5-6 and TRBJ2-3, reads DAGVTQSPTHLIKTRGQQVTLRCSPKSGHDTVSWYQQALGQGPQFIFQYYEEEERQRGNFPDRFSGHQFPNYSSELNVNALLLGDSALYLCASGGDTQYFGPGTRLTVL.

This sequence joins TRBV24-1 and TRBJ2-7; D remains unclear. CDR1 and CDR2 from the germline V gene are KGHDR and SFDVKD. The germline V and J ends were trimmed by 4 bases and 0 bases, with 9 bases remaining between them. The CDR3 sequence is 14 residues long. Written as DNA, the CDR3 is TGTGCCACCAGTGAGGGCCCCAACTCCTACGAGCAGTACTTC. Translated: CATSEGPNSYEQYF.

This clone was detected only a few times. The chain has TRBV10-1 and TRBJ1-1, with 7 bases aligning to TRBD1. There are 16 residues in the CDR3. Looked up from germline, CDR1 is WNHNN and CDR2 is SYGVQD (reference sequence). Trimming at V came to 6 bases and at J to 4 bases, leaving 14 bases not matched to a gene. The CDR3 here is CASRVPDTGVPTEAFF. The CDR3 DNA sequence: TGCGCCAGCAGGGTACCGGACACAGGGGTTCCCACTGAAGCTTTCTTT.

This clone was observed a handful of times. The rearrangement joins TRBV19 to TRBJ2-1, with 10 bases identical to TRBD2. In germline, CDR1 is LNHDA, CDR2 SQIVND (reference sequence). V trimming: 8 bases; J trimming: 8 bases; junction bases outside the gene matches: 9. There are 14 residues in the CDR3. Written as DNA, the CDR3 is TGTGCCAGTCACTCTCTAGCGGGGGCGGATGAGCAGTTCTTC. Protein: CASHSLAGADEQFF.

The chain recombines TRBV11-3 with TRBJ2-1, with a possible D match to TRBD1 (5 bases). From germline, CDR1 is SGHNT and CDR2 YENEEA. Trimming pared 4 bases from V and 9 bases from J, leaving 13 bases between. This CDR3 contains 13 residues. In nucleotides, the CDR3 is TGTGCCAGCAGCTCCGTACCCGACAGTGAGCAGTTCTTC. Translating it yields CASSSVPDSEQFF.

CDR3: CASTGQGYSPLHF. The CDR3 region has the DNA TGTGCCAGCACGGGACAGGGCTATTCACCCCTCCACTTT. The V and J genes are TRBV6-5 and TRBJ1-6, with TRBD1 matching over 9 bases. V was clipped by 7 bases and J by 8 bases; unmatched bases: 3. CDR1 and CDR2 from the germline V gene are MNHEY and SVGAGI. The CDR3 runs 13 residues.

This chain joins TRBV5-4 and TRBJ2-7, with 11 bases fitting TRBD2. The CDR3 is 19 amino acids. The germline CDR1 and CDR2 sequences are SGHNT and YYREEE (reference sequence). Trimming cost V 0 bases and J 4 bases; bases outside gene matches: 15. The CDR3 sequence is CASSLAPGQGLADIYEQYF. In DNA form, the CDR3 reads TGTGCCAGCAGCTTGGCTCCCGGACAGGGACTAGCGGACATTTACGAGCAGTACTTC.

The chain has TRBV5-1 and TRBJ1-2, with TRBD1 as a possible D gene (6 bases). Looked up from germline, CDR1 is SGHRS and CDR2 is YFSETQ. V lost 5 bases and J lost 8, with 16 bases in between. The CDR3 spans 13 residues. CDR3 amino acids: CASSLGGTHGYTF. DNA for the CDR3: TGCGCCAGCAGTCTTGGGGGCACCCACGGCTACACCTTC.

The chain couples TRBV21-1 to TRBJ2-1; the D segment call TRBD2 is taken from the table without a DNA check. TRBV21-1 has pseudogene status. CDR3 size: 16 residues. CDR3 in amino acids: CASSNDRLAGYNEQFF. CDR3 nucleotide sequence: TGTGCCAGCAGCAACGATCGACTAGCGGGCTACAATGAGCAGTTCTTC.

This chain links TRBV4-1 with TRBJ2-1; 9 bases map to TRBD2. The CDR3 is 17 residues long. Germline-derived CDR1 and CDR2 are MGHRA and YSYEKL. Trimming cost V 1 base and J 4 bases; bases outside gene matches: 8. CDR3: CASSQGREGPSYNEQFF. CDR3 sequence (DNA): TGCGCCAGCAGCCAAGGGCGGGAGGGCCCCTCTTACAATGAGCAGTTCTTC.